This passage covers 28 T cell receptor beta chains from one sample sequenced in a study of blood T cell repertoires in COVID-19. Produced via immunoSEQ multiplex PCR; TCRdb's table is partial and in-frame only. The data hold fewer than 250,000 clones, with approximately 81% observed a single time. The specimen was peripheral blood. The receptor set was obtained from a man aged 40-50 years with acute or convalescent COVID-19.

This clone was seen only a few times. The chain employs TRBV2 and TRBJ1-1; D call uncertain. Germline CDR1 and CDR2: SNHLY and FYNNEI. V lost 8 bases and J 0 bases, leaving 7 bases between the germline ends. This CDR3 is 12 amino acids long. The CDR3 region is CASESVNTEAFF. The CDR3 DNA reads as TGTGCCAGCGAGAGCGTGAACACTGAAGCTTTCTTT.

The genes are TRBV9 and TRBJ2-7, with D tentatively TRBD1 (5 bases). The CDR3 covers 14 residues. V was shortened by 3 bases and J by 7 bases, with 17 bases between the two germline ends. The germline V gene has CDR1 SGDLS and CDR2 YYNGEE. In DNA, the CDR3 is TGTGCCAGCAGCGCCTCTGGGGCCCTGGGAGAGCAGTACTTC. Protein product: CASSASGALGEQYF.

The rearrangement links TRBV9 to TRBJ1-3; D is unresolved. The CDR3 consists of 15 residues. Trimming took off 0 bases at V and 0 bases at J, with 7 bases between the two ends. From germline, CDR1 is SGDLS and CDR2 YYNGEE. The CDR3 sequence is CASSVGRSSGNTIYF. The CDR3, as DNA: TGTGCCAGCAGCGTAGGACGGAGCTCTGGAAACACCATATATTTT.

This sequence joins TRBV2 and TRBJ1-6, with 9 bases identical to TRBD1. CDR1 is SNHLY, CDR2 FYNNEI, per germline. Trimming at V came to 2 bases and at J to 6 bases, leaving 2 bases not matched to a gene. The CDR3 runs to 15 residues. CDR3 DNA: TGTGCCAGCAGTGAACAGGGACAGGGTAATTCACCCCTCCACTTT. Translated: CASSEQGQGNSPLHF.

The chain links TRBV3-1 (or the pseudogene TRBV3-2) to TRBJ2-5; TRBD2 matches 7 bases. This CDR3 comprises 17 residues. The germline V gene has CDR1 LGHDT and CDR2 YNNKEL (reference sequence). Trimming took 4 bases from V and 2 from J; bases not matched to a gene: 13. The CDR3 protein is CASSRITGVGGQETQYF. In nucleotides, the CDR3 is TGTGCCAGCAGCCGAATCACGGGGGTGGGAGGGCAAGAGACCCAGTACTTC.

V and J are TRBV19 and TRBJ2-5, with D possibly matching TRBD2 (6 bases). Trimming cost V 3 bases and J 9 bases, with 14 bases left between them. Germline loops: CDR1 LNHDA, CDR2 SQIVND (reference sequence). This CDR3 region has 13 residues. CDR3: CASSIGGDGAQYF. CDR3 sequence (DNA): TGTGCCAGTAGTATCGGAGGGGACGGGGCCCAGTACTTC.

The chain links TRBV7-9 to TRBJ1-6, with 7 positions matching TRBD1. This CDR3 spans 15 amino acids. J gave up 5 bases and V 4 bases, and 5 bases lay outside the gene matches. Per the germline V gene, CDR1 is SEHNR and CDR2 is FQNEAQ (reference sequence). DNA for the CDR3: TGTGCCAGCAGCTCCGACAGGGCAGATAATTCACCCCTCCACTTT. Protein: CASSSDRADNSPLHF.

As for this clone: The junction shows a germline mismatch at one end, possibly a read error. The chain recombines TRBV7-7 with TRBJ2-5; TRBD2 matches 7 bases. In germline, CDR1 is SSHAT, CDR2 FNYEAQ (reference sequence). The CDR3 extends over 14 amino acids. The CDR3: CASSNGGGGETQYF. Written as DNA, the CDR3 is TGTGCTAGCAGCAATGGGGGGGGAGGAGAGACCCAGTACTTC.

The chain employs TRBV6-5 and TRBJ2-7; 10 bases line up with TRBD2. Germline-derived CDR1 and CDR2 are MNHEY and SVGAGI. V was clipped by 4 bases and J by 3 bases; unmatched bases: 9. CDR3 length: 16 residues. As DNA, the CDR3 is TGTGCCAGCAGTTCTCCTTCTAGCGGGGGATTCTACGAGCAGTACTTC. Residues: CASSSPSSGGFYEQYF.

This CDR3 is CASETGTTEAFF. The CDR3 DNA sequence: TGTGCCAGCGAGACAGGGACCACTGAAGCTTTCTTT. This chain uses TRBV2 with TRBJ1-1, with 7 bases fitting TRBD1. The CDR3 runs to 12 residues. Trimming removed 8 bases from V and 4 bases from J; junction bases left unmatched: 4. CDR1 and CDR2 (germline): SNHLY, FYNNEI. Based on the CDR3 plus reference TRBV2 and TRBJ1-1, the full variable domain is EPEVTQTPSHQVTQMGQEVILRCVPISNHLYFYWYRQILGQKVEFLVSFYNNEISEKSEIFDDQFSVERPDGSNFTLKIRSTKLEDSAMYFCASETGTTEAFFGQGTRLTVV.

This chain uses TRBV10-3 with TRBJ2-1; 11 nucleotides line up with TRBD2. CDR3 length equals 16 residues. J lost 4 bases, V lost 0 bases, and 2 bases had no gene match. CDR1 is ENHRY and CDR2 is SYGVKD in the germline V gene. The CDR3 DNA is TGTGCCATCAGTGAGTCTAGCGGGGGGGTTTACAATGAGCAGTTCTTC. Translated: CAISESSGGVYNEQFF.

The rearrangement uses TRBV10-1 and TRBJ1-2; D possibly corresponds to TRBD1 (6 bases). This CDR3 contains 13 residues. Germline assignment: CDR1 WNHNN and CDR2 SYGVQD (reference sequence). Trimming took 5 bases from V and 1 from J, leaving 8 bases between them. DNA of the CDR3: TGCGCCAGCAGTTTGGACAGTAACTATGGCTACACCTTC. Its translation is CASSLDSNYGYTF.

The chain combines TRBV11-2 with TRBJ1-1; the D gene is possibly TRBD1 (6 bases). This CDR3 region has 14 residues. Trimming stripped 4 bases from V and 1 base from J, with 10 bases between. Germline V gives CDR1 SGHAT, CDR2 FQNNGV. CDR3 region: CASSSVDRNTEAFF. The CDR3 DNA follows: TGTGCCAGCAGCTCTGTGGACAGGAACACTGAAGCTTTCTTT.

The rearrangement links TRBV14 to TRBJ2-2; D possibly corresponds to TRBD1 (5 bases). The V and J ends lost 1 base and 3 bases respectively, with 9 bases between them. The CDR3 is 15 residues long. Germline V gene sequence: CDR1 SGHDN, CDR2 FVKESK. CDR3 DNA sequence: TGTGCCAGCAGCCAAGTAGGGGTCTACACCGGGGAGCTGTTTTTT. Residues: CASSQVGVYTGELFF.

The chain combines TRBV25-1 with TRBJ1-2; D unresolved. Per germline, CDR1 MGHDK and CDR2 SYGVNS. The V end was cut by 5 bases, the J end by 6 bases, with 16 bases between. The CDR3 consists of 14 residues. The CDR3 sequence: CASSPLSSRDGYTF. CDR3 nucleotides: TGTGCCAGCAGTCCCTTATCTTCTCGAGATGGCTACACCTTC.

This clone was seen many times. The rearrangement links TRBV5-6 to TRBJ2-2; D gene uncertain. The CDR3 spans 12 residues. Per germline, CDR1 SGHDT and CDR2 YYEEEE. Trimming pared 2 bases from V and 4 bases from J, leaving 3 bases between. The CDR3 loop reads CASSLATGELFF. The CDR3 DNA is TGTGCCAGCAGCTTAGCCACCGGGGAGCTGTTTTTT.

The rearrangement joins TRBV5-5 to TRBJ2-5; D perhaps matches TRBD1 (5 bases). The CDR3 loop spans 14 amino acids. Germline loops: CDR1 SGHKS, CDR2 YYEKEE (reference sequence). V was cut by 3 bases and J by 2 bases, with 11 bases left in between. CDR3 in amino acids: CASSSPGLQETQYF. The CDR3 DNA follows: TGTGCCAGCAGCTCCCCAGGGCTTCAAGAGACCCAGTACTTC.

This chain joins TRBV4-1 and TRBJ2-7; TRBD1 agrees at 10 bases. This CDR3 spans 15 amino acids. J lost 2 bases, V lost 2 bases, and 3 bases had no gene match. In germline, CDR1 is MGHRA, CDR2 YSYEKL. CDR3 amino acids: CASSQTGTGAYEQYF. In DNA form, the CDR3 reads TGCGCCAGCAGCCAAACCGGGACAGGGGCCTACGAGCAGTACTTC.

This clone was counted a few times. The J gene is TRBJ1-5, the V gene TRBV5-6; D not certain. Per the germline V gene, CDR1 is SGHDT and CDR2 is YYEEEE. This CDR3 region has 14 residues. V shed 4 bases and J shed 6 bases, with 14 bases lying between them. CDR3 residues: CASSPSLSGQPQHF. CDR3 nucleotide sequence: TGTGCCAGCAGCCCCTCCCTTAGTGGTCAGCCCCAGCATTTT.

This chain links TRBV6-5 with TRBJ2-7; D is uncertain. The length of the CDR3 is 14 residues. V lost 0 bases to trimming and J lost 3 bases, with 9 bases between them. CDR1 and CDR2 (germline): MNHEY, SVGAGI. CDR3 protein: CASSYSLASYEQYF. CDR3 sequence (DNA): TGTGCCAGCAGTTACTCGTTGGCAAGCTACGAGCAGTACTTC.

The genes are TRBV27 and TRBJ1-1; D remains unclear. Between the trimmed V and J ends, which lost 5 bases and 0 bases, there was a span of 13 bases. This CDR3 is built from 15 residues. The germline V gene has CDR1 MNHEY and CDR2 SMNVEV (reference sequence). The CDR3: CASSPLGVMNTEAFF. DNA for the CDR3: TGTGCCAGCAGTCCGCTCGGTGTCATGAACACTGAAGCTTTCTTT.

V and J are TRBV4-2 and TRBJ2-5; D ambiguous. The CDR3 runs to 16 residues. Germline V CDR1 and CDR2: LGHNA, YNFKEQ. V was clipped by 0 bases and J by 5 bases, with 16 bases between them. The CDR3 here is CASSQETGGSPETQYF. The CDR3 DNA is TGTGCCAGCAGCCAAGAGACTGGTGGCTCCCCCGAGACCCAGTACTTC.

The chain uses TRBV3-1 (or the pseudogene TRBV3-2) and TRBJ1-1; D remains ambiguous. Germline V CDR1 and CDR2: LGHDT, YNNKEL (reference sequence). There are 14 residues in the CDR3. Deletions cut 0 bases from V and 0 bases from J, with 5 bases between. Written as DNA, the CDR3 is TGTGCCAGCAGCCAAGATGAGATGAACACTGAAGCTTTCTTT. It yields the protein CASSQDEMNTEAFF.

CDR3 region: CASSSSGGAGTDTQYF. CDR3 nucleotide sequence: TGTGCCAGCAGCTCTAGCGGGGGGGCCGGCACAGATACGCAGTATTTT. The chain recombines TRBV6-4 with TRBJ2-3, with TRBD2 identical over 12 bases. The CDR3 runs to 16 residues. V dropped 6 bases and J dropped 1; count of bases not matched to a gene: 5. Germline CDR1 MRHNA, CDR2 SNTAGT.

The CDR3, as DNA: TGTGCCAGCAGCTTAGGGGGACAGGGGTCCTACGAGCAGTACTTC. Its protein product is CASSLGGQGSYEQYF. The V gene is TRBV7-3, the J gene TRBJ2-7; 10 positions agree with TRBD1. V gave up 2 bases and J gave up 1 base; unmatched junction bases: 2. CDR1 and CDR2 (germline): SGHTA, FQGTGA. The length of the CDR3 is 15 residues.

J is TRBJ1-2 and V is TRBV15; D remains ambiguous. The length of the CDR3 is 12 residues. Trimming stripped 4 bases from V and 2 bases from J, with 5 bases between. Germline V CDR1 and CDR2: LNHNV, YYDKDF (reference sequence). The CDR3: CATSNSNYGYTF. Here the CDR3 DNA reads TGTGCCACCAGCAACAGCAACTATGGCTACACCTTC.

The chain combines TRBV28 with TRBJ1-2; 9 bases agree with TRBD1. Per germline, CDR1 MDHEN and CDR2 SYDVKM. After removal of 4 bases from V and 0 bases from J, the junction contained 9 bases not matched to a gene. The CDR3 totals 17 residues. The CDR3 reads CASSSQGALPSNYGYTF. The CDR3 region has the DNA TGTGCCAGCAGTTCACAGGGGGCCCTACCTTCTAACTATGGCTACACCTTC.

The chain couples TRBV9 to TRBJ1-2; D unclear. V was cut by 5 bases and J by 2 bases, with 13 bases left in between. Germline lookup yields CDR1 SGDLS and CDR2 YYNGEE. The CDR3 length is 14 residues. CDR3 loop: CASSFSGGNYGYTF. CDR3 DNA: TGTGCCAGCAGTTTTTCTGGCGGGAACTATGGCTACACCTTC. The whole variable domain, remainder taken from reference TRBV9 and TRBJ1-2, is DSGVTQTPKHLITATGQRVTLRCSPRSGDLSVYWYQQSLDQGLQFLIQYYNGEERAKGNILERFSAQQFPDLHSELNLSSLELGDSALYFCASSFSGGNYGYTFGSGTRLTVV.